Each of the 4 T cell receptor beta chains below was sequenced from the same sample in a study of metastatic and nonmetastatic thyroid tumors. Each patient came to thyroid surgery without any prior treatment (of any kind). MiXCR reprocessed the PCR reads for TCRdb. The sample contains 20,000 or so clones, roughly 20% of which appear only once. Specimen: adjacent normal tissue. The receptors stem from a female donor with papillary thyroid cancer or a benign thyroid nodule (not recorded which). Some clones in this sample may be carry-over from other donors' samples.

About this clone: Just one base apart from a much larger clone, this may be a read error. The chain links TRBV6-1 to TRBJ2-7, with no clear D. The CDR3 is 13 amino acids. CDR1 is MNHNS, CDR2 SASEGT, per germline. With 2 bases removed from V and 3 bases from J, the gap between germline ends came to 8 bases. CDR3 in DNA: TGTGCCAGCAGTGAATTATGGGGCTACGAGCAGTACTTC. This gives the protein CASSELWGYEQYF.

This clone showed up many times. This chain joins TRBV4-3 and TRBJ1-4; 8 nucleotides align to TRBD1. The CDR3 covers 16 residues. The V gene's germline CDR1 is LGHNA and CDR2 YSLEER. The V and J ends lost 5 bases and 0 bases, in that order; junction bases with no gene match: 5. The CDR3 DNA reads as TGCGCCAGCAGCTCGGGACAGGTGGCAACTAATGAAAAACTGTTTTTT. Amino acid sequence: CASSSGQVATNEKLFF.

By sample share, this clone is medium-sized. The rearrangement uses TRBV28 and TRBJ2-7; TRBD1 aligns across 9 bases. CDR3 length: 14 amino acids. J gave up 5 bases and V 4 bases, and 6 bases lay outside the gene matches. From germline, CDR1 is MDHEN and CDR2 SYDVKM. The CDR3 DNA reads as TGTGCCAGCAGTTCCGGGACAGGGAGGAACGAGCAGTACTTC. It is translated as CASSSGTGRNEQYF.

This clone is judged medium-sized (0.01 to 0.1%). The CDR3, as DNA: TGTGCCAGCAGCCCGGACAGGACCTACGAGCAGTACTTC. This sequence encodes CASSPDRTYEQYF. The rearrangement joins TRBV11-1 to TRBJ2-7, with 7 bases identical to TRBD1. This CDR3 is 13 amino acids long. The junction had 3 bases not matched to a gene; V was cut back by 5 bases and J by 2 bases. The germline CDR1 and CDR2 sequences are SGHAT and FQDESV (reference sequence).